The 27 T cell receptor beta chains below were found in one sample sequenced in a study of patients and donors after allogeneic stem cell transplantation. TCRdb reprocessed the RT-PCR reads with MiXCR, giving one entry per CDR3 protein. The sample lists around 150,000 distinct CDR3 sequences, over 30% seen once, with around half in the top ten. The specimen was blood, either unsorted or a sorted T cell fraction (not recorded which). These receptors all stem from a human donor who was either an allogeneic HSCT recipient or a stem cell or donor lymphocyte infusion donor (not recorded which). It is not recorded whose cells these are; they may come from a transplant donor.

This clonotype turned up a few times. The chain joins TRBV27 to TRBJ1-2; the D is unclear. Trimming pared 3 bases from V and 7 bases from J, leaving 6 bases between. The V gene's germline CDR1 is MNHEY and CDR2 SMNVEV (reference sequence). CDR3 length equals 11 residues. CDR3 sequence: CASSFYGGYTF. The CDR3 region has the DNA TGTGCCAGCAGTTTTTATGGTGGCTACACCTTC.

This clonotype was counted a few times. The CDR3 nucleotides are TGTGCCAGCATTAAGGGTGCGGGCACTGAAGCTTTCTTT. Translating gives CASIKGAGTEAFF. The chain is built from TRBV6-1 and TRBJ1-1; D is undetermined. CDR1 MNHNS and CDR2 SASEGT come from the germline V gene. This CDR3 region has 13 residues. The V end was cut by 7 bases, the J end by 4 bases, with 13 bases between.

The rearrangement links TRBV7-8 to TRBJ2-2, with 8 bases identical to TRBD2. V lost 4 bases and J lost 5; bases outside the gene matches: 3. This CDR3 has 14 amino acids. In germline, CDR1 is SGHVS, CDR2 FQNEAQ. The CDR3 region has the DNA TGTGCCAGCAGCTCTGTAGCGGGAACCGGGGAGCTGTTTTTT. Encoded protein: CASSSVAGTGELFF.

This chain connects TRBV5-1 to TRBJ1-5; TRBD1 is a possible D gene (5 bases). CDR1 and CDR2 from the germline V gene are SGHRS and YFSETQ. CDR3 length: 15 residues. V was cut by 3 bases and J by 7 bases, with 17 bases left in between. CDR3 DNA sequence: TGCGCCAGCAGCTACTATTGGGGGGAAGGACAGCCCCAGCATTTT. Its translation: CASSYYWGEGQPQHF.

This clonotype appeared a single time. CDR3 sequence reads: CASSLPGQGYTEAFF. The CDR3 DNA sequence: TGTGCCAGCAGCTTACCGGGACAGGGGTATACTGAAGCTTTCTTT. The V call is TRBV28, the J call TRBJ1-1; 10 bases are a match to TRBD1. Germline trimming cut 6 bases from V and 5 bases from J; bases unmatched to any gene: 9. This CDR3 is built from 15 residues. Germline V gene sequence: CDR1 MDHEN, CDR2 SYDVKM.

J is TRBJ1-2 and V is TRBV28; unclear D gene. Between the trimmed V and J ends, which lost 10 bases and 5 bases, there was a span of 11 bases. The CDR3 loop spans 11 amino acids. Germline V gene lookup returns CDR1 MDHEN and CDR2 SYDVKM. CDR3 protein: CATGHRYGYTF. The CDR3 nucleotides read TGTGCCACCGGGCACCGTTATGGCTACACCTTC.

This clonotype was detected once. The rearrangement uses TRBV5-6 and TRBJ2-4; D is ambiguous. CDR3 length equals 12 residues. Germline V gives CDR1 SGHDT, CDR2 YYEEEE. V shed 4 bases and J shed 6 bases, with 8 bases lying between them. Written as DNA, the CDR3 is TGTGCCAGCAGCCCCGGTACAAACATTCAGTACTTC. It translates to CASSPGTNIQYF.

This chain uses TRBV2 with TRBJ2-7; D uncertain. CDR3 length: 10 residues. Germline CDR1 is SNHLY and CDR2 is FYNNEI. V lost 8 bases and J 5 bases, leaving 7 bases between the germline ends. CDR3 loop: CASSDDEQYF. The CDR3 DNA sequence: TGTGCCAGCTCGGACGACGAGCAGTACTTC.

This clonotype appeared a few times. The rearrangement joins TRBV12-3 or TRBV12-4 to TRBJ1-5, with unresolved D. The CDR3 covers 15 residues. Trimming stripped 9 bases from V and 2 bases from J, with 17 bases between. The CDR3 is CASLERMSGNQPQHF. The DNA of the CDR3 is TGTGCCAGTCTAGAGCGTATGTCCGGCAATCAGCCCCAGCATTTT.

The genes are TRBV5-1 and TRBJ1-6; D is unclear. This CDR3 contains 16 residues. V lost 4 bases and J lost 2, with 13 bases in between. CDR1 is SGHRS and CDR2 is YFSETQ in the germline V gene. In nucleotides, the CDR3 is TGCGCCAGCAGCCGACAAAGTCGAGCCTATAATTCACCCCTCCACTTT. Amino acids: CASSRQSRAYNSPLHF.

The V call is TRBV20-1, the J call TRBJ2-1; 7 nucleotides align to TRBD1. Germline values: CDR1 DFQATT, CDR2 SNEGSKA (reference sequence). This CDR3 comprises 17 residues. The trim removed 0 bases at V and 2 bases at J, leaving 10 bases unmatched. CDR3 sequence: CSARDGTRGPPYNEQFF. The CDR3 nucleotides are TGCAGTGCTAGAGATGGGACGAGGGGGCCCCCCTACAATGAGCAGTTCTTC.

The chain couples TRBV27 to TRBJ1-6; 8 bases fit TRBD1. The V gene's germline CDR1 is MNHEY and CDR2 SMNVEV (reference sequence). This CDR3 is 17 amino acids long. J lost 0 bases, V lost 10 bases, and 11 bases had no gene match. The CDR3 loop is CATSTGAPYSYNSPLHF. DNA of the CDR3: TGTGCCACCTCGACAGGGGCCCCCTACTCCTATAATTCACCCCTCCACTTT.

This clonotype was seen more than once but under ten times. The V call is TRBV6-5, the J call TRBJ1-2; D is perhaps TRBD1 (5 bases). CDR1 MNHEY and CDR2 SVGAGI come from the germline V gene. The CDR3 has 13 amino acids. The V gene lost 5 bases and the J gene lost 6 bases, with 13 bases spanning the gap. CDR3 amino acids: CASSGMRGHGYTF. In nucleotides, the CDR3 is TGTGCCAGCAGTGGCATGAGGGGTCATGGCTACACCTTC.

The gene calls are TRBV19 and TRBJ1-1; 10 bases align to TRBD1. Germline loops: CDR1 LNHDA, CDR2 SQIVND (reference sequence). The CDR3 consists of 14 residues. V lost 4 bases and J lost 8; bases outside the gene matches: 7. CDR3 DNA sequence: TGTGCCAGTAGTACCGCCGGGACAGGGGCGGAAGCTTTCTTT. This translates into CASSTAGTGAEAFF.

The chain recombines TRBV5-6 with TRBJ1-2, with a weak D call TRBD1 (5 bases). CDR1 is SGHDT and CDR2 is YYEEEE in the germline V gene. Trimming stripped 0 bases from V and 3 bases from J, with 15 bases between. This CDR3 comprises 16 residues. CDR3 nucleotide sequence: TGTGCCAGCAGCTTGGCCTTGGGACTAACTTACTATGGCTACACCTTC. This sequence encodes CASSLALGLTYYGYTF.

J is TRBJ1-1 and V is TRBV20-1; TRBD1 agrees at 7 bases. The CDR3 sequence is 11 residues long. In germline, CDR1 is DFQATT, CDR2 SNEGSKA (reference sequence). The DNA for the CDR3 is TGCACTCGACAGGGAAATACTGAAGCTTTCTTT. Its protein product is CTRQGNTEAFF.

Details on this clonotype: The junction departs from the called germline gene at one end, perhaps through a read error. The V call is TRBV7-7, the J call TRBJ2-5; no clear D. CDR1 and CDR2 (germline): SSHAT, FNYEAQ (reference sequence). This CDR3 is 14 amino acids long. DNA for the CDR3: TGTGCTAGCAGCTTAGGCACCACACAAGAGACCCAGTACTTC. It encodes CASSLGTTQETQYF. Full variable domain (missing parts from reference TRBV7-7 and TRBJ2-5): GAGVSQSPRYKVTKRGQDVTLRCDPISSHATLYWYQQALGQGPEFLTYFNYEAQPDKSGLPSDRFSAERPEGSISTLTIQRTEQRDSAMYRCASSLGTTQETQYFGPGTRLLVL.

This clonotype was seen a single time. The CDR3 sequence is CASSSFGLAEHTDTQYF. CDR3 sequence (DNA): TGTGCCAGCAGTTCCTTCGGACTAGCGGAGCACACAGATACGCAGTATTTT. This sequence joins TRBV28 and TRBJ2-3; 10 bases align to TRBD2. CDR1 is MDHEN, CDR2 SYDVKM, per germline. This CDR3 has 17 amino acids. Trimming at V came to 4 bases and at J to 2 bases, leaving 9 bases not matched to a gene.

The chain links TRBV14 to TRBJ1-6; 7 bases are shared with TRBD1. CDR3 length equals 15 residues. The trim removed 4 bases at V and 6 bases at J, leaving 6 bases unmatched. CDR1 and CDR2 from the germline V gene are SGHDN and FVKESK. CDR3: CASSLQGVGNSPLHF. CDR3 nucleotides: TGTGCCAGCAGCCTGCAGGGGGTAGGTAATTCACCCCTCCACTTT.

This clonotype was detected ten times or more. The V and J genes are TRBV2 and TRBJ1-5, with a possible D match to TRBD1 (6 bases). The CDR3 runs 14 residues. Trimming removed 5 bases from V and 3 bases from J, with 11 bases in between. In germline, CDR1 is SNHLY, CDR2 FYNNEI. In nucleotides, the CDR3 is TGTGCCAGCAGTTCTACAGGGTTCAATCAGCCCCAGCATTTT. It yields the protein CASSSTGFNQPQHF.

The chain carries TRBV4-2 and TRBJ2-5; 7 bases fit TRBD1. J gave up 0 bases and V 8 bases, and 3 bases lay outside the gene matches. CDR1 is LGHNA and CDR2 is YNFKEQ in the germline V gene. This CDR3 is built from 13 residues. The CDR3 is CASSGTDQETQYF. The DNA for the CDR3 is TGTGCCAGCTCCGGGACAGACCAAGAGACCCAGTACTTC.

This clonotype was seen repeatedly, ten times or more. The CDR3 bases are TGCGCCAGCAGCCCCAGCCTGGTGAACACTGAAGCTTTCTTT. Amino acids: CASSPSLVNTEAFF. This rearrangement joins TRBV5-1 to TRBJ1-1; no reliable D call. CDR1 is SGHRS, CDR2 YFSETQ, per germline. V was pared by 4 bases and J by 0 bases, with 10 bases between. The CDR3 is 14 residues long.

The chain couples TRBV12-3 or TRBV12-4 to TRBJ1-5; possibly TRBD1 for D (5 bases). With 3 bases removed from V and 4 bases from J, the gap between germline ends came to 13 bases. CDR3 length: 15 residues. CDR3 in DNA: TGTGCCAGCAGTTTTTCAGGGACGGTGAATCAGCCCCAGCATTTT. The encoded protein is CASSFSGTVNQPQHF.

This chain connects TRBV20-1 to TRBJ1-2, with 8 bases fitting TRBD1. There are 13 residues in the CDR3. The V gene's germline CDR1 is DFQATT and CDR2 SNEGSKA (reference sequence). Unmatched junction bases numbered 11, after V lost 6 bases and J lost 8 bases. CDR3 coding DNA: TGCAGTGCCAGGGACAGGACCGGTGCCGGCTACACCTTC. This gives the protein CSARDRTGAGYTF.

This chain connects TRBV27 to TRBJ1-4, with 9 nucleotides matching TRBD1. Germline-derived CDR1 and CDR2 are MNHEY and SMNVEV (reference sequence). After removal of 5 bases from V and 8 bases from J, the junction contained 6 bases not matched to a gene. CDR3 size: 14 residues. CDR3 protein: CASSQGTGSEKLFF. In DNA form, the CDR3 reads TGTGCCAGCAGTCAAGGGACAGGGAGCGAAAAACTGTTTTTT.

This sequence joins TRBV12-3 or TRBV12-4 and TRBJ2-3; D might be TRBD1 (5 bases). V lost 6 bases and J lost 2, with 15 bases in between. This CDR3 has 15 residues. The DNA of the CDR3 is TGTGCCAGCAGGTACCCGGCAGGGATCACAGATACGCAGTATTTT. This codes for CASRYPAGITDTQYF.

The chain combines TRBV6-2 or TRBV6-3 with TRBJ2-7; D remains unclear. Trimming removed 0 bases at V and 0 bases at J, with 6 bases between. The CDR3 length is 14 residues. In germline, CDR1 is MNHEY, CDR2 SVGEGT. In nucleotides, the CDR3 is TGTGCCAGCAGTTACTCTACGGTCTCCTACGAGCAGTACTTC. The encoded protein is CASSYSTVSYEQYF.